The sequence of this T cell receptor (beta chain) was determined in a study of blood T cell repertoires in COVID-19. Study-level information: Samples representing acute and convalescent COVID-19 were sourced from the United States, Italy and Spain. Sample material is recorded as cDNA or gDNA derived from T cells, B-cell-depleted T cells, or PBMCs.

In the original workflow: Nucleated cell counts were estimated from reference gene primer amplification. Clones were read by immunoSEQ multiplex PCR, and TCRdb kept only the in-frame ones, dropping some. V, J and clone size are those of that table, while D and trimming were read from the DNA. The sample holds 25,000 to 30,000 clones; 85% to 95% are singletons and the top ten take around 0.8%. Seattle patient enrollment occurred during active infection, with longitudinal follow-up thereafter. The CDR3 has 15 amino acids. From germline, CDR1 is LNHNV and CDR2 YYDKDF (reference sequence). The V and J ends lost 7 bases and 5 bases respectively, with 17 bases between them.

This receptor was obtained from a woman aged 70-85 years with COVID-19, enrolled during active disease. Input material: peripheral blood. This rearrangement joins TRBV15 to TRBJ1-4, with D possibly being TRBD1 (5 bases). CDR3 DNA sequence: TGTGCCACCAACTCCCTGGGGGGGTTGAATGAAAAACTGTTTTTT. Translated, it gives CATNSLGGLNEKLFF.